This entry concerns a single T cell receptor beta chain. From approximately 430 ng of RNA, a library with molecular barcoded alpha/delta and beta/gamma adaptors was made. TCRdb reprocessed the reads with MiXCR, giving one entry per CDR3 protein. The table shows some 130,000 distinct CDR3 sequences, with 10% to 15% occurring only once. Looked up from germline, CDR1 is SGHDT and CDR2 is YYEEEE. CDR3 length: 20 amino acids. V dropped 0 bases and J dropped 10; count of bases not matched to a gene: 24. These data originate in a study of read filtering for tumor transcriptome and immune sequencing. Study background: TCR-mapped reads were about 3.5 to 11 million with IR-seq versus about 75 to 1,400 with RNA-seq.

Sequenced input: a population of CD138-negative cells sorted from bone marrow. The sequence was collected from a donor aged 40 or older with multiple myeloma. The chain recombines TRBV5-6 with TRBJ2-1; 8 bases map to TRBD2. This CDR3 is CASSLEPRGGPPQREMEQFF. The CDR3 region has the DNA TGTGCCAGCAGCTTGGAGCCACGGGGGGGGCCCCCGCAGAGGGAGATGGAGCAGTTCTTC.